The 6 T cell receptor beta chains below were found in one sample sequenced in a study of regulatory and conventional T cells in RAG deficiency. Assay: immunoSEQ multiplex PCR; the TCRdb copy retains only in-frame clones and omits some. The sample yields about 12,000 clones, approximately 94% seen once. The sorted regulatory T cells were CD4+, CD25-high and CD127-low, with genomic DNA sequenced. These data were also filed under a second study, of regulatory T cells. That study adds: Primers: 52 TRBV forward and 13 TRBJ reverse.

Sample: CD127- CD25+ CD4+ Tregs sorted from blood. These receptors originate from a human donor in good health.

The chain carries TRBV6-5 and TRBJ1-2; no definite D call. Trimming took 0 bases from V and 5 from J, leaving 7 bases between them. This CDR3 spans 13 amino acids. CDR1 and CDR2 from the germline V gene are MNHEY and SVGAGI. CDR3 residues: CASSYSPVYGYTF. The CDR3, as DNA: TGTGCCAGCAGTTACTCCCCAGTTTATGGCTACACCTTC.

This clone has just one count. This chain connects TRBV10-3 to TRBJ1-1; 10 bases line up with TRBD1. The CDR3 runs 15 residues. J was trimmed by 6 bases and V by 6 bases; bases with no gene match: 10. Germline CDR1 ENHRY, CDR2 SYGVKD. The CDR3 loop reads CAISPQGQGRSEAFF. As DNA, the CDR3 is TGTGCCATCAGCCCACAGGGACAGGGGCGCTCTGAAGCTTTCTTT.

J is TRBJ2-7 and V is TRBV6-6, with TRBD1 identical over 8 bases. V was clipped by 4 bases and J by 7 bases; unmatched bases: 12. The CDR3 covers 15 residues. Germline V gene data show CDR1 as MNHNY and CDR2 as SVGAGI (reference sequence). The CDR3 loop is CASSSTDRGLREQYF. The DNA for the CDR3 is TGTGCCAGCAGTTCTACTGACAGGGGTCTGAGGGAGCAGTACTTC.

The V and J genes are TRBV7-9 and TRBJ2-1; a possible D gene is TRBD2 (6 bases). The V gene's germline CDR1 is SEHNR and CDR2 FQNEAQ (reference sequence). Trimming removed 0 bases at V and 9 bases at J, with 9 bases between. The CDR3 is made up of 13 amino acids. The CDR3 DNA reads TGTGCCAGCAGCTTAGCGGGGCGGGGTGAGCAGTTCTTC. It translates to CASSLAGRGEQFF.

The chain uses TRBV7-3 and TRBJ2-7, with D perhaps matching TRBD2 (7 bases). V gave up 1 base and J gave up 2 bases, with 15 bases separating them. The CDR3 has 16 residues. CDR1 is SGHTA and CDR2 is FQGTGA in the germline V gene. For the CDR3, the DNA is TGTGCCAGCAGCTTAAGGGGGGGCGCAGTTACCTACGAGCAGTACTTC. This encodes CASSLRGGAVTYEQYF.

The V and J genes are TRBV7-3 and TRBJ2-3, with TRBD2 matching over 11 bases. Trimming removed 1 base from V and 4 bases from J; junction bases left unmatched: 1. CDR3 length equals 15 residues. Germline CDR1 SGHTA, CDR2 FQGTGA. The CDR3 DNA sequence: TGTGCCAGCAGCTTAAGACTAGCGGGACCAGATACGCAGTATTTT. Protein sequence: CASSLRLAGPDTQYF.